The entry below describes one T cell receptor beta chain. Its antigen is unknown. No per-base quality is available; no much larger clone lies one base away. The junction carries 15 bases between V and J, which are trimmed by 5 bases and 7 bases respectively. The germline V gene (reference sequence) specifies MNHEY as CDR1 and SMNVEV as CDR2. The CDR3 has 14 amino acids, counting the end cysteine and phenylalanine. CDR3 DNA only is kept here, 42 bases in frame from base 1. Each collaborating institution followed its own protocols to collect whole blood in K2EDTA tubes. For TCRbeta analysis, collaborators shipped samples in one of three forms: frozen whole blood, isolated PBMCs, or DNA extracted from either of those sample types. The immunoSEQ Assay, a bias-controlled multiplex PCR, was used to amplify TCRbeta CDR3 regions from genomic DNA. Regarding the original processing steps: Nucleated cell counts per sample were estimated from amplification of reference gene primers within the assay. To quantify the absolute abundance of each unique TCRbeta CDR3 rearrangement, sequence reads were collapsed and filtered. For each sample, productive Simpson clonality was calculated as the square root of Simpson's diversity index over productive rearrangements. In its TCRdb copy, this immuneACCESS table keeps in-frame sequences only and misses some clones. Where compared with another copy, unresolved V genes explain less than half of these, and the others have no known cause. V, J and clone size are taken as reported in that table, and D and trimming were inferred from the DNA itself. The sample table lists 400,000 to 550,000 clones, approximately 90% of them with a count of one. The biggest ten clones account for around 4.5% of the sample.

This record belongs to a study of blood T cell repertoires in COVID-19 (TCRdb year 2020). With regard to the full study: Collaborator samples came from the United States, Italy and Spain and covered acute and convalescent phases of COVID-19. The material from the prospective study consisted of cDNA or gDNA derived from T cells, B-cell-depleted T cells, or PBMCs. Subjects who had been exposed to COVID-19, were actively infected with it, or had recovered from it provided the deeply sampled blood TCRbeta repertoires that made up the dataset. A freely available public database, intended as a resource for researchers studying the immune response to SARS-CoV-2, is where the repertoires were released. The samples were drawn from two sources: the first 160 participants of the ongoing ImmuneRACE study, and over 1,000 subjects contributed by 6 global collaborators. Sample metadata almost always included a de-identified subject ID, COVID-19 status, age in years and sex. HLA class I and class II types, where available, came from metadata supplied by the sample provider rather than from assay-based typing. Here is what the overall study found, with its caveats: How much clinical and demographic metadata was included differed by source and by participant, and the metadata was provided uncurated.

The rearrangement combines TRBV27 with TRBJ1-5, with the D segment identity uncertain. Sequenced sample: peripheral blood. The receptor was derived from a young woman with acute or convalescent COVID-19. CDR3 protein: CASSPDGDPQPQHF. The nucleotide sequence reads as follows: TGTGCCAGCAGTCCAGACGGGGATCCCCAGCCCCAGCATTTT.